These 22 T cell receptor beta chains share one sample of origin, sequenced in a study of T cell repertoires in breast cancer. The expanded emulsion RT-PCR method captured paired alpha and beta chains from CD8+ T cells. Blocking oligonucleotides added to a second nested PCR suppressed unpaired genes. TCRdb reprocessed the emulsion pairing reads via MiXCR and lists one record per CDR3 protein. The profile shows 95 or so distinct CDR3 sequences, less than 40% of them singletons. The sequenced sample consisted of CD8+ T cells. These receptor sequences come from a pool of human donors with breast cancer or a healthy control (not recorded which).

In this sample, this clonotype is medium-sized. Because the CDR3's place on the DNA is in doubt, the DNA is left out and the CDR3 is given as listed by TCRdb. This chain connects TRBV5-1 to TRBJ1-2; the table's D gene call, TRBD1, was not cross checked with the DNA. Germline V gene data show CDR1 as SGHRS and CDR2 as YFSETQ. The CDR3 extends over 15 residues, inclusive of both ends. The CDR3 protein is CASSYRAGNFAFGTF.

Turning to this clonotype: A much larger clone sits a single nucleotide away, making a read error possible. Because the CDR3's place on the DNA is in doubt, the DNA is left out and the CDR3 is given as listed by TCRdb. The rearrangement uses TRBV5-1 and TRBJ1-2; the listed D gene, TRBD1, was not tested against the DNA. The CDR3 length equals 15 residues, ends included. Per germline, CDR1 SGHRS and CDR2 YFSETQ. The CDR3 spells CASSYRAGSFAFGTF.

This clonotype turned up a few times. The chain uses TRBV14 and TRBJ2-7; the D gene is possibly TRBD2 (5 bases). This CDR3 has 13 amino acids. Trimming shortened V by 0 bases and J by 11 bases, and 14 bases separated the two germline ends. The germline CDR1 and CDR2 sequences are SGHDN and FVKESK. CDR3: CASSQELEEEEYF. The CDR3 coding sequence is TGTGCCAGCAGCCAAGAGCTTGAGGAGGAAGAGTACTTC.

A word on this clonotype: At one end the junction does not follow the germline gene, possibly because of a read error. V and J are TRBV7-6 and TRBJ2-7; no clear D gene. Germline CDR1 reads SGHVS; CDR2 reads FNYEAQ. The CDR3 extends over 13 amino acids. The CDR3 loop reads CAKSLTLIEEQHF. CDR3 DNA: TGTGCCAAAAGCTTAACGCTCATTGAGGAGCAGCACTTC.

This clonotype is labeled as large. The gene calls are TRBV7-6 and TRBJ2-1, with D perhaps TRBD2 (6 bases). V was trimmed by 4 bases and J by 8 bases, leaving 15 bases between them. The germline gives CDR1 SGHVS, CDR2 FNYEAQ. The CDR3 runs to 14 residues. CDR3: CASSSEGQLDEQFF. In DNA, the CDR3 is TGTGCCAGCAGCTCGGAGGGCCAGCTTGATGAGCAGTTCTTC.

V is TRBV7-3 and J is TRBJ1-6, with no clear D. The CDR3 totals 15 residues. In germline, CDR1 is SGHTA, CDR2 FQGTGA. The ends were cut back, 0 bases at V and 7 bases at J, with 10 bases in the middle. CDR3 nucleotides: TGTGCCAGCAGCTTAACTGAAGGAGGAAATTCACCCCTCCACTTT. Amino acid sequence: CASSLTEGGNSPLHF.

Within the sample, this clonotype is large. The chain couples TRBV12-3 or TRBV12-4 to TRBJ1-4; TRBD1 matches 8 bases. This CDR3 region has 13 residues. Unmatched junction bases numbered 3, after V lost 5 bases and J lost 7 bases. The CDR3 coding sequence is TGTGCCAGCAGTCAAGACAGGGGTGAAAAACTGTTTTTT. Encoded protein: CASSQDRGEKLFF.

Notes on this clonotype: This may stem from a read error, because a much larger clone lies one nucleotide away. This rearrangement joins TRBV6-1 to TRBJ1-2; D not certain. Germline CDR1 and CDR2: MNHNS and SASEGT. The CDR3 covers 13 residues. The V and J ends lost 6 bases and 3 bases respectively, with 11 bases between them. The CDR3 DNA is TGTGCCAGCAGCCTCGACGGTGACTATGGCTACACCTTC. Its protein product is CASSLDGDYGYTF.

This clonotype ranks as medium-sized. A much larger clone differs from this one at a single base, so this may be a read error. V is TRBV28 and J is TRBJ2-2, with 7 bases lining up with TRBD1. Germline V gene data show CDR1 as MDHEN and CDR2 as SYDVKM. V lost 6 bases to trimming and J lost 2 bases; unmatched junction nucleotides: 6. The CDR3 is 15 residues long. In nucleotides, the CDR3 is TGTGCCAGCAGGTTGGCAGGGGGAAACACCGGGGAGCTGTTTTTT. It codes for CASRLAGGNTGELFF.

In its sample, this clonotype ranks as large (0.1 to 1%). The V call is TRBV5-4, the J call TRBJ2-7; 9 bases agree with TRBD2. V lost 4 bases to trimming and J lost 7 bases; unmatched junction nucleotides: 9. The CDR3 consists of 14 residues. Germline CDR1 is SGHNT and CDR2 is YYREEE (reference sequence). CDR3 DNA sequence: TGTGCCAGCAGCCCGGGACTAGCCCCCAGGGAGCAGTACTTC. Its protein product is CASSPGLAPREQYF.

The CDR3 reads CASSADRSEFFF. CDR3 DNA sequence: TGCGCCAGCAGTGCAGACAGGTCTGAATTTTTTTTT. V usage is TRBV10-1 and J usage is TRBJ1-4, with D perhaps TRBD1 (6 bases). Trimming took 4 bases from V and 17 from J, leaving 17 bases between them. The CDR3 sequence is 12 residues long. Germline V lookup: CDR1 WNHNN, CDR2 SYGVQD (reference sequence).

V is TRBV7-3 and J is TRBJ1-2, with TRBD1 as a possible D gene (5 bases). From germline, CDR1 is SGHTA and CDR2 FQGTGA. The ends were cut back, 2 bases at V and 5 bases at J, with 9 bases in the middle. This CDR3 has 13 residues. CDR3 region: CASSLGGGYGYTF. Here the CDR3 DNA reads TGTGCCAGCAGCTTAGGCGGGGGTTATGGCTACACCTTC.

This clonotype was recorded only once. The rearrangement links TRBV19 to TRBJ2-2, with D possibly being TRBD2 (6 bases). From germline, CDR1 is LNHDA and CDR2 SQIVND (reference sequence). The CDR3 has 15 residues. Trimming pared 6 bases from V and 7 bases from J, leaving 18 bases between. CDR3 protein: CASRTRGLLNGELFF. The DNA of the CDR3 is TGTGCCAGTAGAACTCGGGGACTCCTGAACGGGGAGCTGTTTTTT.

By share, this clonotype ranks as medium-sized. With a much larger clone just one base away, this may be a read error. The chain employs TRBV7-6 and TRBJ2-7; D remains unclear. CDR3 length: 13 amino acids. Germline V CDR1 and CDR2: SGHVS, FNYEAQ. The V and J ends lost 5 bases and 7 bases respectively, with 15 bases between them. This CDR3 reads CASSVTLIEEQYF. CDR3 bases: TGTGCCAGCAGCGTAACGCTCATTGAGGAGCAGTACTTC. Complete variable domain (other parts from reference TRBV7-6 and TRBJ2-7): GAGVSQSPRYKVTKRGQDVALRCDPISGHVSLYWYRQALGQGPEFLTYFNYEAQQDKSGLPNDRFSAERPEGSISTLTIQRTEQRDSAMYRCASSVTLIEEQYFGPGTRLTVT.

CDR3 nucleotide sequence: TGTGCCAGCAGCTTAGCACGGTGGGCAGGTACGCAGTATTTT. Translated: CASSLARWAGTQYF. V gene TRBV7-3 combines with J gene TRBJ2-3; D is unresolved. V dropped 2 bases and J dropped 8 bases, with 14 bases sitting between them. Germline assignment: CDR1 SGHTA and CDR2 FQGTGA. This CDR3 is built from 14 residues.

This clonotype is medium-sized in the sample. A read error may account for a junction end that differs from germline. This CDR3 is CASISNAEAFF. For the CDR3, the DNA is TGTGCCAGCATATCGAACGCTGAAGCTTTCTTT. V is TRBV27 and J is TRBJ1-1; D is undetermined. This CDR3 contains 11 residues. Looked up from germline, CDR1 is MNHEY and CDR2 is SMNVEV (reference sequence).

Worth noting for this clonotype: This likely comes from a read error, as the CDR3 has no conserved phenylalanine or tryptophan at its end. The J gene is TRBJ2-1, the V gene TRBV6-1; TRBD2 matches at 8 bases. Germline V gives CDR1 MNHNS, CDR2 SASEGT. V was clipped by 7 bases and J by 5 bases; unmatched bases: 7. The CDR3 sequence is 14 residues long. CDR3 sequence reads: CASNGRATDNEQFL. Written as DNA, the CDR3 is TGTGCCAGCAACGGGAGGGCCACTGACAATGAGCAGTTCCTC.

This clonotype has only a few counts. A clone one base away is much larger, so this may be a read error. The chain uses TRBV28 and TRBJ1-1; D remains ambiguous. Germline V CDR1 and CDR2: MDHEN, SYDVKM. The CDR3 is made up of 15 amino acids. Trimming removed 6 bases at V and 4 bases at J, with 18 bases between. CDR3 coding DNA: TGTGCCAGCAGGTTGAATGATGACCCGGCCACTGAAGCTTTCTTT. Translating gives CASRLNDDPATEAFF.

This clonotype was seen only a few times. This chain uses TRBV7-6 with TRBJ2-3; D not certain. Trimming took 0 bases from V and 2 from J, leaving 12 bases between them. Germline V gives CDR1 SGHVS, CDR2 FNYEAQ. This CDR3 is 16 amino acids long. This chain's CDR3 is CASSLAIRASTDTQYF. The CDR3, as DNA: TGTGCCAGCAGCTTAGCCATACGAGCCTCCACAGATACGCAGTATTTT.

This clonotype was found a few times. V gene TRBV7-3 combines with J gene TRBJ2-4, with TRBD1 identical over 11 bases. Germline CDR1 and CDR2: SGHTA and FQGTGA. V dropped 5 bases and J dropped 7; count of bases not matched to a gene: 4. This CDR3 comprises 14 residues. CDR3: CASSPGQGANIQYF. In DNA form, the CDR3 reads TGTGCCAGCAGCCCAGGACAGGGGGCGAACATTCAGTACTTC.

The chain recombines TRBV7-2 with TRBJ2-3; 11 positions agree with TRBD2. The CDR3 runs to 15 residues. V lost 5 bases, J lost 7 bases, and 8 bases stayed unmatched. Germline assignment: CDR1 SGHTA and CDR2 FQGNSA. The CDR3: CASSRIAGGINTQYF. The CDR3, as DNA: TGTGCCAGCAGCCGCATAGCGGGGGGGATAAATACGCAGTATTTT. The variable domain in full, with the rest retrieved from reference TRBV7-2 and TRBJ2-3, is GAGVSQSPSNKVTEKGKDVELRCDPISGHTALYWYRQSLGQGLEFLIYFQGNSAPDKSGLPSDRFSAERTGGSVSTLTIQRTQQEDSAVYLCASSRIAGGINTQYFGPGTRLTVL.

Judged by abundance, this clonotype is large. The CDR3 nucleotides read TGTGCCAGCAGCTTAACGCTCATTGAGGAGCAGTACTTC. It specifies CASSLTLIEEQYF. The chain employs TRBV7-6 and TRBJ2-7; D remains ambiguous. CDR1 and CDR2 from the germline V gene are SGHVS and FNYEAQ. V was shortened by 2 bases and J by 7 bases, with 12 bases between the two germline ends. This CDR3 has 13 residues.